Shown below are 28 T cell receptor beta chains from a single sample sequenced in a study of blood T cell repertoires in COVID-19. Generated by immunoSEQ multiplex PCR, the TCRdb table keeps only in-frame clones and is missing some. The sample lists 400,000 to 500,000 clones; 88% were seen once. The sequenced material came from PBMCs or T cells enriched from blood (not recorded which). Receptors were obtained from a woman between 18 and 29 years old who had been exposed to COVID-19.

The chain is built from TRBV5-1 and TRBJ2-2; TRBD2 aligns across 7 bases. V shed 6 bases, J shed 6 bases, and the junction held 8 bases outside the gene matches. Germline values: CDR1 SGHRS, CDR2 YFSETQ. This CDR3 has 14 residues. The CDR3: CASKERGGPGELFF. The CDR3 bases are TGCGCCAGCAAAGAGCGGGGTGGACCCGGGGAGCTGTTTTTT.

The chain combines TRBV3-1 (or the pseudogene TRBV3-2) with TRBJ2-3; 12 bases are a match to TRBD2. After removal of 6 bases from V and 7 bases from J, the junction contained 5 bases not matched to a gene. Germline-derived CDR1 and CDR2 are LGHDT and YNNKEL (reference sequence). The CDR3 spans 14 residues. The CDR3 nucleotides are TGTGCCAGCAGACCCGGGACTAGCGGGCATACGCAGTATTTT. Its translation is CASRPGTSGHTQYF.

The CDR3 sequence: CASSLTPTDTQYF. CDR3 sequence (DNA): TGTGCCAGCAGTTTAACACCCACAGATACGCAGTATTTT. The genes are TRBV12-3 or TRBV12-4 and TRBJ2-3; D unclear. This CDR3 has 13 residues. Between the trimmed V and J ends, which lost 2 bases and 2 bases, there was a span of 5 bases.

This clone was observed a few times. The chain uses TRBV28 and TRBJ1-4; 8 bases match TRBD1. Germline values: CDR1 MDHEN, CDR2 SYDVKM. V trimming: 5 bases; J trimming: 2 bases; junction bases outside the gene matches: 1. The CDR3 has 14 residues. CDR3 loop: CASSRTGTNEKLFF. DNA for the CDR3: TGTGCCAGCAGTAGGACAGGGACTAATGAAAAACTGTTTTTT.

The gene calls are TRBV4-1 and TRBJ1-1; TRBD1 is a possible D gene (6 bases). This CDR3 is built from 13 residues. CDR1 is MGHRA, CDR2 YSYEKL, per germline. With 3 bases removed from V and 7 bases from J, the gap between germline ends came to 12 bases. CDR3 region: CASSQGGQIEAFF. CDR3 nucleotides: TGCGCCAGCAGCCAGGGTGGACAGATTGAAGCTTTCTTT.

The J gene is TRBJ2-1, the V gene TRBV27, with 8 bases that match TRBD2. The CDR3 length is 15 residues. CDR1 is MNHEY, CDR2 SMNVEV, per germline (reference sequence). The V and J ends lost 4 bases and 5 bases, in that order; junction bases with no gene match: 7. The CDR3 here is CASSSLAGPDNEQFF. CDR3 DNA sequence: TGTGCCAGCAGTTCCCTAGCGGGCCCCGACAATGAGCAGTTCTTC.

CDR3 residues: CASSGQGLGGYTF. For the CDR3, the DNA is TGTGCCAGCAGTGGACAGGGTTTGGGTGGCTACACCTTC. J is TRBJ1-2 and V is TRBV27, with TRBD1 matching 8 bases. The CDR3 covers 13 residues. CDR1 and CDR2 from the germline V gene are MNHEY and SMNVEV (reference sequence). V lost 5 bases to trimming and J lost 7 bases; unmatched junction nucleotides: 6.

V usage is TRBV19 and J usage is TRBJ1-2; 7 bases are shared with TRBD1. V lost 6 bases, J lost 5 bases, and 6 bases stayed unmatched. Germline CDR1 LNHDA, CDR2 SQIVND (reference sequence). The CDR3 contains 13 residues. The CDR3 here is CASREDRRYGYTF. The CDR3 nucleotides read TGTGCCAGTAGGGAGGACAGGAGGTATGGCTACACCTTC.

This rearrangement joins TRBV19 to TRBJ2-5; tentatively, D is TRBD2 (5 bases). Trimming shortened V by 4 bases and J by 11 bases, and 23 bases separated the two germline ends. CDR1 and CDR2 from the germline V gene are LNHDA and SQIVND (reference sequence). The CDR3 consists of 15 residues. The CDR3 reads CASSTISPLGPPQYF. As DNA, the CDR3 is TGTGCCAGTAGTACCATCTCCCCACTAGGTCCACCTCAGTACTTC.

Here the CDR3 reads CASSQESGPYEQYF. For the CDR3, the DNA is TGTGCCAGCAGCCAAGAGAGCGGGCCTTACGAGCAGTACTTC. J is TRBJ2-7 and V is TRBV3-1 (or the pseudogene TRBV3-2); tentatively, D is TRBD2 (6 bases). The V gene's germline CDR1 is LGHDT and CDR2 YNNKEL (reference sequence). The V gene lost 0 bases and the J gene lost 4 bases, with 10 bases spanning the gap. CDR3 length equals 14 residues.

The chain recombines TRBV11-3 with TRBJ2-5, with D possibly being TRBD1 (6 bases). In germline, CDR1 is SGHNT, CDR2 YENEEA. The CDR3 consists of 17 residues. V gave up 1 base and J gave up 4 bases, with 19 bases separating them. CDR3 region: CASSLGINRETIETQYF. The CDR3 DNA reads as TGTGCCAGCAGCTTAGGAATAAACAGGGAAACTATAGAGACCCAGTACTTC.

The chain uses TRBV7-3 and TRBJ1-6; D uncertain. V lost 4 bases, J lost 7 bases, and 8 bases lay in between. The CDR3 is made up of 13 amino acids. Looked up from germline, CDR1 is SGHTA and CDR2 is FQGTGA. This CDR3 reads CASSSRSNSPLHF. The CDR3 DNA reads TGTGCCAGCAGCTCCAGGTCCAATTCACCCCTCCACTTT.

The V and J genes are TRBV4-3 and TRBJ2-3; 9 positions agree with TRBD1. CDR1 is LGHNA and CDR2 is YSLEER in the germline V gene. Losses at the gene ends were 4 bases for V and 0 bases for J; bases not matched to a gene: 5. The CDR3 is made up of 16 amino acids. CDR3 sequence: CASSLGTGTSTDTQYF. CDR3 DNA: TGCGCCAGCAGCCTCGGGACAGGGACTAGCACAGATACGCAGTATTTT.

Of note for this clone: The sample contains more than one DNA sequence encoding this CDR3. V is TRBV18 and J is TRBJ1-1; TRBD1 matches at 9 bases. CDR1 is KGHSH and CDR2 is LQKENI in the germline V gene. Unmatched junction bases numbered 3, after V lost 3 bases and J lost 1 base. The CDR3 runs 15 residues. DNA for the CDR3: TGTGCCAGCTCACCGGGACAGGGAGCGAACACTGAAGCTTTCTTT. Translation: CASSPGQGANTEAFF.

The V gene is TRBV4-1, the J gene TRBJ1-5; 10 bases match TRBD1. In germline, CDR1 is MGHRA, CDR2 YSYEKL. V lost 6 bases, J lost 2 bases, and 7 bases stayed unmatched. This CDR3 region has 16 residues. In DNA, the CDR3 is TGCGCCAGCAGTCAACAGGGGACAGGGGGCAATCAGCCCCAGCATTTT. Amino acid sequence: CASSQQGTGGNQPQHF.

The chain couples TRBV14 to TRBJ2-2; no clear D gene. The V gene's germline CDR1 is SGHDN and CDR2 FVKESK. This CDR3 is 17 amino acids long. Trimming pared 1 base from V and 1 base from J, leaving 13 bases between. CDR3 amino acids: CASSQVAVAENTGELFF. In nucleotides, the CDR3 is TGTGCCAGCAGCCAAGTTGCTGTAGCAGAGAACACCGGGGAGCTGTTTTTT.

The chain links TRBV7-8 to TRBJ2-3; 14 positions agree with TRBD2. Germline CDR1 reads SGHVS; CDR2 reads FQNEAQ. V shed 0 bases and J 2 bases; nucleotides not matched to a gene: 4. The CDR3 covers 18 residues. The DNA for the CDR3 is TGTGCCAGCAGCTTAGCGCGACTAGCGGGGGGGTACACAGATACGCAGTATTTT. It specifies CASSLARLAGGYTDTQYF.

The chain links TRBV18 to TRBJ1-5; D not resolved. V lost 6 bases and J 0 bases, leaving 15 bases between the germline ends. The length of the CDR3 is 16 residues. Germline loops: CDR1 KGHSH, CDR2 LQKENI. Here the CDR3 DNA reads TGTGCCAGCTCCCCCACGGGGAGTTTTAGCAATCAGCCCCAGCATTTT. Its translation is CASSPTGSFSNQPQHF.

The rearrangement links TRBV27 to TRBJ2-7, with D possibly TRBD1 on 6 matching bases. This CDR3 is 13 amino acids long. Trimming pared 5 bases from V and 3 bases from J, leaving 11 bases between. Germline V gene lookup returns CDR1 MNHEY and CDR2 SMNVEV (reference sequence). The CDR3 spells CASSPGQFYEQYF. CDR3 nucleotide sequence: TGTGCCAGCAGTCCGGGACAATTCTACGAGCAGTACTTC.

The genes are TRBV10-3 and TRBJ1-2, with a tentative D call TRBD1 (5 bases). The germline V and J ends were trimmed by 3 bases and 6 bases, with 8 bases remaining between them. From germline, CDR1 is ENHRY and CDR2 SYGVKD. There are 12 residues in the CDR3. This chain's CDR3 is CAISEGADGYTF. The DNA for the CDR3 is TGTGCCATCAGTGAAGGGGCGGATGGCTACACCTTC.

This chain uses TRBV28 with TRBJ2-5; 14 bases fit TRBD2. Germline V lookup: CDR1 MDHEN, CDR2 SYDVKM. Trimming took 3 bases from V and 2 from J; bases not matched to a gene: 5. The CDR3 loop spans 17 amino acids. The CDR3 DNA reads TGTGCCAGCAGTTTCCTCTGGACTAGCGGGAGGCAAGAGACCCAGTACTTC. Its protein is CASSFLWTSGRQETQYF. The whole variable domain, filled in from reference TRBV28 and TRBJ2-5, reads DVKVTQSSRYLVKRTGEKVFLECVQDMDHENMFWYRQDPGLGLRLIYFSYDVKMKEKGDIPEGYSVSREKKERFSLILESASTNQTSMYLCASSFLWTSGRQETQYFGPGTRLLVL.

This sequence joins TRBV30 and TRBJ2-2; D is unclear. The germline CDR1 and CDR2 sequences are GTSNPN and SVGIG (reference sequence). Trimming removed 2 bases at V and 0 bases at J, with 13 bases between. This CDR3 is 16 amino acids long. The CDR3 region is CAWSTPGTSNTGELFF. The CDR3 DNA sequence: TGTGCCTGGAGTACGCCAGGAACTTCGAACACCGGGGAGCTGTTTTTT.

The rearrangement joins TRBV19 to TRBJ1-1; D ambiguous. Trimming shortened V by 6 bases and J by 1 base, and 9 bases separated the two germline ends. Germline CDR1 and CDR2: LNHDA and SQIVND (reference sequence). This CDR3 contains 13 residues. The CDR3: CASSLSQNTEAFF. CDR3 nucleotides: TGTGCCAGTAGCCTCAGTCAGAACACTGAAGCTTTCTTT.

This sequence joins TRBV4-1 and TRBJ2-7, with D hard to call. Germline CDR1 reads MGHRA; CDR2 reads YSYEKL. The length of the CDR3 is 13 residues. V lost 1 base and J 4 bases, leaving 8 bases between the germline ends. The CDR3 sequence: CASSQVIEYEQYF. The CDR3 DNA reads TGCGCCAGCAGCCAAGTTATCGAGTACGAGCAGTACTTC.

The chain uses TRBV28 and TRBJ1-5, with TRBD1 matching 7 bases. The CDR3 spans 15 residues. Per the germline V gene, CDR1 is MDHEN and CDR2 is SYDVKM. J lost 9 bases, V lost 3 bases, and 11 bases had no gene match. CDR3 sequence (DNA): TGTGCCAGCAGTTTGGGGGTCCAGGGGGATTGGCCCCAGCATTTT. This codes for CASSLGVQGDWPQHF.

CDR3 nucleotide sequence: TGTGCCAGCAGCCGCACCAGGGGTTCCAAGAAAGATAATTCACCCCTCCACTTT. It is translated as CASSRTRGSKKDNSPLHF. The rearrangement uses TRBV7-2 and TRBJ1-6; D is perhaps TRBD1 (6 bases). Between the trimmed V and J ends, which lost 5 bases and 5 bases, there was a span of 22 bases. Germline CDR1 is SGHTA and CDR2 is FQGNSA. The CDR3 consists of 18 residues.

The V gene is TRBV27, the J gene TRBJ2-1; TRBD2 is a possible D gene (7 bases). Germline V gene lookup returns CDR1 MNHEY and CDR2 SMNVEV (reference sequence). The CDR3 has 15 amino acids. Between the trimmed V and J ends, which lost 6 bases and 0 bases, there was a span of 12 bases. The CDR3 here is CASSPGGHSYNEQFF. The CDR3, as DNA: TGTGCCAGCAGCCCCGGGGGGCACTCCTACAATGAGCAGTTCTTC.

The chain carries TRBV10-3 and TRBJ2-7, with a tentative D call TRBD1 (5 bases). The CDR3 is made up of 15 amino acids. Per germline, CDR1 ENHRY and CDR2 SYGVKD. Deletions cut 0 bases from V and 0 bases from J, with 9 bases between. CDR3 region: CAISESRGSSYEQYF. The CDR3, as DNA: TGTGCCATCAGTGAGTCAAGGGGCAGCTCCTACGAGCAGTACTTC.